A selection of T cell receptor beta chains follows, all from one sample in a study of CD8 T cells in Susac syndrome. TCRdb fed the immunoSEQ multiplex PCR reads into MiXCR, producing one record per CDR3 protein. The data contain 70,000 to 95,000 distinct CDR3 sequences, nearly 95% of them seen just once; the ten biggest clones take up more than 0.8%. The sequenced sample was CD8+ T cells from PBMCs. These receptors all come from a human donor with Susac syndrome. CDR3s include the opening cysteine and the closing phenylalanine or tryptophan. D genes are given only for firm matches. Some rows have no size entry. The others give once, few or many, or a class for an expanded clone.

NA,TRBJ2-5,NA,TRBV15,14,CATSRDPPWETQYF,TGTGCCACCAGCAGAGACCCGCCTTGGGAGACCCAGTACTTC
NA,TRBJ1-1,TRBD1,TRBV7-6,14,CASSPGGPNTEAFF,TGTGCCAGCAGCCCAGGGGGCCCGAACACTGAAGCTTTCTTT
NA,TRBJ2-2,NA,TRBV7-9,12,CASRSLAGELFF,TGTGCCAGCAGGAGTCTGGCCGGGGAGCTGTTTTTT
NA,TRBJ2-7,NA,TRBV21-1,15,CASSKDGLTKYEQYF,TGTGCCAGCAGCAAGGACGGCCTGACGAAGTACGAGCAGTACTTC
NA,TRBJ2-6,NA,TRBV27,13,CASGPIGANVLTF,TGTGCCAGCGGGCCGATTGGGGCCAACGTCCTGACTTTC
NA,TRBJ1-2,NA,TRBV19,13,CASSMEPGSGYTF,TGTGCCAGTAGTATGGAACCGGGGAGTGGCTACACCTTC
NA,TRBJ1-1,NA,TRBV10-3,13,CAISEDRHTEAFF,TGTGCCATCAGTGAGGATAGGCACACTGAAGCTTTCTTT
NA,TRBJ1-4,NA,TRBV9,14,CASSVGAVDEKLFF,TGTGCCAGCAGCGTAGGGGCCGTTGATGAAAAACTGTTTTTT
NA,TRBJ2-2,TRBD1,TRBV5-1,17,CASSLGPGQENTGELFF,TGCGCCAGCAGCTTGGGACCGGGACAGGAGAACACCGGGGAGCTGTTTTTT
NA,TRBJ2-5,NA,TRBV7-9,10,CASEIETQYF,TGTGCCAGCGAGATAGAGACCCAGTACTTC
NA,TRBJ1-6,NA,TRBV28,13,CASSLVGYSPLHF,TGTGCCAGCAGTTTAGTAGGGTATTCACCCCTCCACTTT
NA,TRBJ2-2,NA,TRBV10-3,13,CAISAGNTGELFF,TGTGCCATCAGTGCCGGGAACACCGGGGAGCTGTTTTTT
NA,TRBJ2-5,TRBD1,TRBV5-6,15,CASSWTGPHQETQYF,TGTGCCAGCAGCTGGACAGGTCCCCACCAAGAGACCCAGTACTTC
NA,TRBJ2-7,TRBD2,TRBV18,15,CASSPETSGGYEQYF,TGTGCCAGCTCACCAGAGACTAGCGGGGGCTACGAGCAGTACTTC
NA,TRBJ2-2,TRBD2,TRBV19,16,CASSTRSGSYTGELFF,TGTGCCAGTAGTACCCGTAGCGGGAGTTACACCGGGGAGCTGTTTTTT
once,TRBJ2-5,NA,TRBV13,15,CASSLGSGGEETQYF,TGTGCCAGCAGCTTAGGTTCCGGGGGAGAAGAGACCCAGTACTTC
NA,TRBJ2-2,TRBD1,TRBV19,15,CASSIGQGLTGELFF,TGTGCCAGTAGTATTGGACAGGGATTGACCGGGGAGCTGTTTTTT
NA,TRBJ2-1,NA,TRBV3-1,13,CASSHLDEYEQFF,TGTGCCAGCAGCCATCTCGACGAGTATGAGCAGTTCTTC
NA,TRBJ2-7,TRBD1,TRBV28,16,CASRARPGTGIGAQYF,TGTGCCAGCCGCGCCCGACCCGGGACAGGGATAGGGGCGCAGTACTTC
NA,TRBJ2-1,NA,TRBV20-1,12,CSAREGGHEQFF,TGCAGTGCTAGAGAGGGGGGTCATGAGCAGTTCTTC
NA,TRBJ2-2,TRBD1,TRBV6-5,15,CASSYVDREAGELFF,TGTGCCAGCAGTTACGTGGACAGGGAAGCCGGGGAGCTGTTTTTT
NA,TRBJ2-7,NA,TRBV7-9,18,CASSYPLGSPPLTYEQYF,TGTGCCAGCAGCTACCCTCTAGGCAGTCCGCCACTCACCTACGAGCAGTACTTC
NA,TRBJ2-7,NA,TRBV25-1,13,CASSTSRVHEQYF,TGTGCCAGCAGTACTTCCAGGGTCCACGAGCAGTACTTC
NA,TRBJ2-5,NA,TRBV4-3,18,CASSQDGWARGEKLAQYF,TGCGCCAGCAGCCAAGACGGGTGGGCCCGCGGCGAAAAGTTGGCCCAGTACTTC